The 25 T cell receptor beta chains given below trace back to one sample, sequenced in a study of technical replicates of blood from several donors. TCRdb's copy holds only in-frame clones and misses some; the assay was immunoSEQ multiplex PCR. The repertoire includes over 85,000 clones, around 96% of them detected once, and about 0.35% sits in the top ten. Sample: T cells isolated from PBMCs. The receptors derive from a human donor in good health.

This sequence joins TRBV7-2 and TRBJ2-7, with 7 bases identical to TRBD1. There are 16 residues in the CDR3. The germline V gene encodes CDR1 SGHTA and CDR2 FQGNSA. Unmatched junction bases numbered 11, after V lost 5 bases and J lost 1 base. The DNA of the CDR3 is TGTGCCAGCAGCCTCCACGGGACAGTGGCTTCCTACGAGCAGTACTTC. Protein sequence: CASSLHGTVASYEQYF. The whole variable domain, filled in from reference TRBV7-2 and TRBJ2-7, reads GAGVSQSPSNKVTEKGKDVELRCDPISGHTALYWYRQSLGQGLEFLIYFQGNSAPDKSGLPSDRFSAERTGGSVSTLTIQRTQQEDSAVYLCASSLHGTVASYEQYFGPGTRLTVT.

The J gene is TRBJ2-1, the V gene TRBV6-5; 9 bases agree with TRBD1. Germline CDR1 MNHEY, CDR2 SVGAGI. CDR3 length equals 13 residues. V shed 7 bases and J 9 bases; nucleotides not matched to a gene: 7. CDR3 sequence reads: CASNQDRGTEQFF. The CDR3 bases are TGTGCCAGCAACCAGGACAGGGGAACTGAGCAGTTCTTC.

The rearrangement joins TRBV5-4 to TRBJ1-2; D might be TRBD1 (5 bases). Looked up from germline, CDR1 is SGHNT and CDR2 is YYREEE (reference sequence). V was pared by 0 bases and J by 1 base, with 10 bases between. This CDR3 comprises 15 residues. The CDR3 bases are TGTGCCAGCAGCTTGGGGGGGGTTCTTAACTATGGCTACACCTTC. The encoded protein is CASSLGGVLNYGYTF.

The count of this clone is one. CDR3 DNA: TGTGCCAGCAGCCCTGAGCTAGGTACAGATACGCAGTATTTT. Its translation is CASSPELGTDTQYF. The chain has TRBV7-6 and TRBJ2-3; D is undetermined. The CDR3 totals 14 residues. The germline V gene encodes CDR1 SGHVS and CDR2 FNYEAQ. V was trimmed by 5 bases and J by 3 bases, leaving 12 bases between them.

J is TRBJ2-1 and V is TRBV5-8, with 12 bases that match TRBD2. The length of the CDR3 is 17 residues. V dropped 7 bases and J dropped 9; count of bases not matched to a gene: 17. Germline assignment: CDR1 SGHTS and CDR2 YDEGEE. CDR3 in amino acids: CASSILRGLAGPTEQFF. For the CDR3, the DNA is TGTGCCAGCTCCATTCTACGAGGACTAGCGGGACCGACTGAGCAGTTCTTC.

J is TRBJ2-7 and V is TRBV19, with D tentatively TRBD1 (5 bases). CDR3 length: 13 amino acids. Per germline, CDR1 LNHDA and CDR2 SQIVND (reference sequence). V was cut by 3 bases and J by 2 bases, with 8 bases left in between. The CDR3 coding sequence is TGTGCCAGTAGTATGGGGCTGGCCTACGAGCAGTACTTC. It specifies CASSMGLAYEQYF.

This rearrangement joins TRBV6-1 to TRBJ2-1, with D hard to call. The V end was cut by 0 bases, the J end by 5 bases, with 2 bases between. Germline-derived CDR1 and CDR2 are MNHNS and SASEGT. CDR3 size: 12 residues. CDR3 loop: CASSEADNEQFF. CDR3 bases: TGTGCCAGCAGTGAAGCCGACAATGAGCAGTTCTTC.

The gene calls are TRBV15 and TRBJ2-1, with D unclear. V lost 0 bases, J lost 10 bases, and 13 bases lay in between. Germline lookup yields CDR1 LNHNV and CDR2 YYDKDF (reference sequence). The CDR3 covers 14 residues. The DNA for the CDR3 is TGTGCCACCAGCAGAGATCCCGGCGGAGTAGAGCAGTTCTTC. This translates into CATSRDPGGVEQFF.

The gene calls are TRBV7-9 and TRBJ1-2; no firm D call. The length of the CDR3 is 16 residues. The germline CDR1 and CDR2 sequences are SEHNR and FQNEAQ (reference sequence). Trimming removed 1 base from V and 0 bases from J, with 12 bases in between. CDR3 sequence (DNA): TGTGCCAGCAGCTTAGGAGGAGAGTTAGCTAACTATGGCTACACCTTC. It specifies CASSLGGELANYGYTF.

The V gene is TRBV29-1, the J gene TRBJ1-2, with 9 bases matching TRBD1. The CDR3 is 12 amino acids. Trimming cost V 6 bases and J 7 bases; bases outside gene matches: 6. Germline values: CDR1 SQVTM, CDR2 ANQGSEA. The CDR3 loop is CSVGQGHVGYTF. DNA for the CDR3: TGCAGCGTGGGACAGGGTCATGTTGGCTACACCTTC.

The sample holds one count of this clone. The chain combines TRBV4-1 with TRBJ2-6; D may be TRBD1 (5 bases). Trimming shortened V by 1 base and J by 2 bases, and 9 bases separated the two germline ends. The CDR3 extends over 16 amino acids. Germline loops: CDR1 MGHRA, CDR2 YSYEKL. This chain's CDR3 is CASSQGIRAGANVLTF. CDR3 DNA sequence: TGCGCCAGCAGCCAAGGGATCAGGGCTGGGGCCAACGTCCTGACTTTC.

The rearrangement links TRBV4-1 to TRBJ2-7; 10 bases match TRBD2. This CDR3 contains 14 residues. Germline V CDR1 and CDR2: MGHRA, YSYEKL. Trimming at V came to 3 bases and at J to 5 bases, leaving 4 bases not matched to a gene. DNA of the CDR3: TGCGCCAGCAGCCACAAGCGGGAGGGCCACGAGCAGTACTTC. Protein sequence: CASSHKREGHEQYF.

The chain couples TRBV10-3 to TRBJ1-4; TRBD1 matches at 7 bases. V lost 3 bases and J lost 8; bases outside the gene matches: 6. CDR3 length equals 14 residues. The germline gives CDR1 ENHRY, CDR2 SYGVKD. CDR3 DNA: TGTGCCATCAGTGAAGGGGGCAGAGTAGAAAAACTGTTTTTT. Encoded protein: CAISEGGRVEKLFF.

This sequence joins TRBV6-5 and TRBJ1-4, with D possibly TRBD1 on 5 matching bases. CDR1 is MNHEY, CDR2 SVGAGI, per germline. The CDR3 length is 14 residues. Trimming took 5 bases from V and 3 from J, leaving 10 bases between them. CDR3 loop: CASSPGIANEKLFF. The CDR3 coding sequence is TGTGCCAGCAGTCCAGGGATAGCTAATGAAAAACTGTTTTTT.

The chain is built from TRBV6-5 and TRBJ1-5; 7 bases align to TRBD1. This CDR3 has 14 residues. Trimming at V came to 5 bases and at J to 6 bases, leaving 7 bases not matched to a gene. Germline V lookup: CDR1 MNHEY, CDR2 SVGAGI. CDR3 sequence (DNA): TGTGCCAGCAGTCGTTACAGGGGCGGTCAGCCCCAGCATTTT. As protein: CASSRYRGGQPQHF.

CDR3 loop: CASSLVGAGGIYEQYF. In DNA, the CDR3 is TGTGCCAGCAGCTTAGTAGGAGCGGGAGGGATTTACGAGCAGTACTTC. V gene TRBV7-2 combines with J gene TRBJ2-7; 10 bases line up with TRBD2. CDR1 SGHTA and CDR2 FQGNSA come from the germline V gene. Trimming removed 1 base from V and 4 bases from J; junction bases left unmatched: 7. The CDR3 is 16 amino acids.

This chain joins TRBV5-1 and TRBJ2-7; the D is unclear. This CDR3 is 13 amino acids long. V lost 4 bases and J lost 6, with 14 bases in between. Germline assignment: CDR1 SGHRS and CDR2 YFSETQ. The CDR3 loop reads CASSPGRVGEQYF. The CDR3 bases are TGCGCCAGCAGCCCTGGTCGGGTGGGCGAGCAGTACTTC.

The CDR3 sequence: CAISTSSGNTIYF. The CDR3, as DNA: TGTGCCATCAGTACCAGCTCTGGAAACACCATATATTTT. This chain links TRBV10-3 with TRBJ1-3; no firm D call. This CDR3 comprises 13 residues. From germline, CDR1 is ENHRY and CDR2 SYGVKD. The ends were cut back, 5 bases at V and 0 bases at J, with 5 bases in the middle.

The V gene is TRBV28, the J gene TRBJ2-5; no reliable D call. V gave up 4 bases and J gave up 5 bases, with 8 bases separating them. Germline V gene data show CDR1 as MDHEN and CDR2 as SYDVKM. This CDR3 region has 12 residues. The CDR3 protein is CASSSIGETQYF. The CDR3 DNA reads TGTGCCAGCAGTTCGATCGGGGAGACCCAGTACTTC.

This chain links TRBV20-1 with TRBJ1-2; possibly TRBD1 for D (5 bases). The CDR3 length is 10 residues. V was clipped by 8 bases and J by 8 bases, with 12 bases between them. Germline values: CDR1 DFQATT, CDR2 SNEGSKA (reference sequence). The CDR3 region has the DNA TGCAGTCCCCCGGGGGGAGGCTACACCTTC. Its translation is CSPPGGGYTF.

The CDR3, as DNA: TGTGCCAGTAGCCTCGACAGGGGTACCCATGGCTACACCTTC. Protein sequence: CASSLDRGTHGYTF. This chain joins TRBV19 and TRBJ1-2, with TRBD1 matching 8 bases. CDR1 is LNHDA, CDR2 SQIVND, per germline (reference sequence). The CDR3 runs to 14 residues. Trimming cost V 6 bases and J 6 bases; bases outside gene matches: 9.

The J gene is TRBJ2-7, the V gene TRBV19, with 7 bases aligning to TRBD2. This CDR3 region has 17 residues. J gave up 3 bases and V 6 bases, and 17 bases lay outside the gene matches. Germline V gene data show CDR1 as LNHDA and CDR2 as SQIVND (reference sequence). The CDR3 loop is CASSPQAVGREYYEQYF. For the CDR3, the DNA is TGTGCCAGTAGCCCGCAGGCGGTTGGGCGGGAGTACTACGAGCAGTACTTC.

The CDR3 region is CASSFPGQGIETQYF. In DNA form, the CDR3 reads TGTGCCAGCAGCTTTCCGGGACAGGGTATTGAGACCCAGTACTTC. J is TRBJ2-5 and V is TRBV5-8, with 9 bases aligning to TRBD1. Per the germline V gene, CDR1 is SGHTS and CDR2 is YDEGEE. This CDR3 is 15 amino acids long. V gave up 2 bases and J gave up 5 bases; unmatched junction bases: 7.

The chain is built from TRBV19 and TRBJ2-7; 10 nucleotides line up with TRBD2. CDR1 and CDR2 from the germline V gene are LNHDA and SQIVND (reference sequence). There are 14 residues in the CDR3. J lost 7 bases, V lost 2 bases, and 5 bases had no gene match. The CDR3 here is CASSILAGAGEQYF. CDR3 DNA sequence: TGTGCCAGTAGTATACTAGCGGGAGCCGGGGAGCAGTACTTC.

The CDR3 loop is CASSYLEGSPLHF. CDR3 in DNA: TGTGCCAGCAGTTACTTGGAGGGGTCACCCCTCCACTTT. The rearrangement joins TRBV6-5 to TRBJ1-6, with a tentative D call TRBD1 (5 bases). The CDR3 loop spans 13 amino acids. The ends were cut back, 1 base at V and 10 bases at J, with 8 bases in the middle. CDR1 is MNHEY, CDR2 SVGAGI, per germline.